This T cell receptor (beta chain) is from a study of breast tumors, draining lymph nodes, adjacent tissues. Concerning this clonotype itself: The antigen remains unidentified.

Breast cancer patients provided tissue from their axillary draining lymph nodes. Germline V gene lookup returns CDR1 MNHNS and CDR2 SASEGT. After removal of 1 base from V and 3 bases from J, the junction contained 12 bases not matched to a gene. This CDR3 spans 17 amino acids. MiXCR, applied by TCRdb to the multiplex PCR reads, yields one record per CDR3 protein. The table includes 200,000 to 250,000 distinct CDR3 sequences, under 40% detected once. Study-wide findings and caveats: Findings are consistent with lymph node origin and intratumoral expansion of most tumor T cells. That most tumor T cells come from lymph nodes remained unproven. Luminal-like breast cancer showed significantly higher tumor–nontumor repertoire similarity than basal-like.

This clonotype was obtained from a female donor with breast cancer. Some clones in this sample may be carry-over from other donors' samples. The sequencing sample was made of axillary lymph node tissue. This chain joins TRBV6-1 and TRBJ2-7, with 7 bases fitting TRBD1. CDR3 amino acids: CASSEGANRGFDYEQYF. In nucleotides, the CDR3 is TGTGCCAGCAGTGAAGGGGCTAACAGGGGATTCGACTACGAGCAGTACTTC.